Following are 14 T cell receptor beta chains from one sample sequenced in a study of human T cells and chemical hapten exposure. Via MiXCR, TCRdb re-called the RACE reads, giving one row per CDR3 protein. The data contain around 380,000 distinct CDR3 sequences, 5.5% of them singletons. Regarding time point: pre-sensitization, week 0. Treatment reported: therapeutic diphenylcyclopropenone sensitization with weekly scalp DPC. The sequencing here drew on whole blood, taken in connection with sensitization to the hapten diphenylcyclopropenone (DPC). The receptors were sampled from a woman aged 18-35 years with alopecia areata. Some clones in this sample may be carry-over from other donors' samples.

This clonotype was picked up many times. This chain links TRBV27 with TRBJ2-7, with no clear D. Trimming left V 8 bases short and J 0 bases short, with 14 bases between. Germline V gene sequence: CDR1 MNHEY, CDR2 SMNVEV (reference sequence). This CDR3 is built from 14 residues. CDR3 loop: CASSVDVSSYEQYF. DNA for the CDR3: TGTGCCAGCTCCGTGGACGTAAGCTCCTACGAGCAGTACTTC.

This clonotype was found many times. This sequence joins TRBV18 and TRBJ1-4; perhaps TRBD1 as D (6 bases). Trimming took 3 bases from V and 5 from J, leaving 10 bases between them. The CDR3 totals 14 residues. Germline V CDR1 and CDR2: KGHSH, LQKENI. In nucleotides, the CDR3 is TGTGCCAGCTCACCCCGACAGGCGAATGAAAAACTGTTTTTT. Protein product: CASSPRQANEKLFF.

This clonotype was detected a few times. This chain links TRBV6-2 or TRBV6-3 with TRBJ1-1; TRBD1 matches at 7 bases. The CDR3 consists of 14 residues. Germline values: CDR1 MNHEY, CDR2 SVGEGT. V gave up 0 bases and J gave up 7 bases; unmatched junction bases: 5. The CDR3, as DNA: TGTGCCAGCAGTTACTCCAGGGGGAACCTTGAAGCTTTCTTT. Translated, it gives CASSYSRGNLEAFF.

At least ten counts were recorded for this clonotype. The chain has TRBV4-2 and TRBJ1-1; tentatively, D is TRBD1 (6 bases). Trimming took off 4 bases at V and 6 bases at J, with 15 bases between the two ends. CDR1 is LGHNA and CDR2 is YNFKEQ in the germline V gene. This CDR3 comprises 14 residues. The chain's CDR3 is CASSRGDNAPEAFF. The DNA of the CDR3 is TGTGCCAGCAGCCGGGGGGACAACGCCCCTGAAGCTTTCTTT.

Many counts were recorded for this clonotype. V gene TRBV6-1 combines with J gene TRBJ1-3; no firm D call. With 7 bases removed from V and 0 bases from J, the gap between germline ends came to 13 bases. The CDR3 runs to 15 residues. Germline values: CDR1 MNHNS, CDR2 SASEGT. DNA of the CDR3: TGTGCCAGCACTCCTGGCGTAAGCTCTGGAAACACCATATATTTT. Translated: CASTPGVSSGNTIYF.

This clonotype was observed a few times. V usage is TRBV10-3 and J usage is TRBJ1-1; no firm D call. The CDR3 contains 14 residues. Deletions cut 6 bases from V and 3 bases from J, with 14 bases between. Germline CDR1 and CDR2: ENHRY and SYGVKD. The CDR3 DNA sequence: TGTGCCATCAGGATCGCGCCTCGGGACACTGAAGCTTTCTTT. This translates into CAIRIAPRDTEAFF.

In this sample, this clonotype turned up many times. The chain has TRBV2 and TRBJ1-3; D not resolved. V was clipped by 0 bases and J by 3 bases, with 15 bases between them. The CDR3 covers 17 residues. Germline loops: CDR1 SNHLY, CDR2 FYNNEI. The CDR3, as DNA: TGTGCCAGCAGTGAAGCGCTTCAATCGGCGGTTGGAAACACCATATATTTT. Translation: CASSEALQSAVGNTIYF.

This clonotype was counted many times. The CDR3 sequence: CASKLQGGRGDTQYF. The CDR3 DNA sequence: TGTGCCAGCAAACTACAGGGGGGCCGAGGAGATACGCAGTATTTT. The chain couples TRBV6-2 or TRBV6-3 to TRBJ2-3; 8 positions match TRBD1. V shed 7 bases and J 5 bases; nucleotides not matched to a gene: 11. The CDR3 is 15 amino acids. Germline CDR1 MNHEY, CDR2 SVGEGT.

This chain joins TRBV25-1 and TRBJ1-1; 9 nucleotides agree with TRBD1. The CDR3 consists of 15 residues. J gave up 4 bases and V 5 bases, and 8 bases lay outside the gene matches. Germline V CDR1 and CDR2: MGHDK, SYGVNS. The DNA for the CDR3 is TGTGCCAGCAGTCGAGTAACAGGGGGCCCCACTGAAGCTTTCTTT. Amino acid sequence: CASSRVTGGPTEAFF.

This clonotype appeared a single time. The rearrangement joins TRBV7-8 to TRBJ2-5; D uncertain. V was pared by 1 base and J by 2 bases, with 17 bases between. This CDR3 has 17 residues. Germline CDR1 is SGHVS and CDR2 is FQNEAQ. DNA of the CDR3: TGTGCCAGCAGCTTAGAGGGTATGGATATGGGACAAGAGACCCAGTACTTC. It yields the protein CASSLEGMDMGQETQYF.

This clonotype has a count of ten or more. V is TRBV20-1 and J is TRBJ2-2, with TRBD2 identical over 9 bases. The CDR3 contains 13 residues. J gave up 7 bases and V 3 bases, and 3 bases lay outside the gene matches. Germline V gene data show CDR1 as DFQATT and CDR2 as SNEGSKA (reference sequence). CDR3 loop: CSARALAGGELFF. DNA of the CDR3: TGCAGTGCTAGGGCACTAGCGGGCGGGGAGCTGTTTTTT.

This clonotype was observed a handful of times. The J gene is TRBJ2-1, the V gene TRBV7-2, with D uncertain. Between the trimmed V and J ends, which lost 5 bases and 5 bases, there was a span of 10 bases. CDR1 and CDR2 from the germline V gene are SGHTA and FQGNSA. The CDR3 covers 13 residues. The CDR3 DNA reads as TGTGCCAGCAGCCAGAATCGAGACAATGAGCAGTTCTTC. This gives the protein CASSQNRDNEQFF. The whole variable domain, filled in from reference TRBV7-2 and TRBJ2-1, reads GAGVSQSPSNKVTEKGKDVELRCDPISGHTALYWYRQSLGQGLEFLIYFQGNSAPDKSGLPSDRFSAERTGGSVSTLTIQRTQQEDSAVYLCASSQNRDNEQFFGPGTRLTVL.

This sequence joins TRBV14 and TRBJ1-3; D uncertain. The germline V gene encodes CDR1 SGHDN and CDR2 FVKESK. The CDR3 sequence is 14 residues long. V gave up 6 bases and J gave up 1 base, with 10 bases separating them. This chain's CDR3 is CASSGQLSGNTIYF. As DNA, the CDR3 is TGTGCCAGCAGTGGCCAGCTTTCTGGAAACACCATATATTTT.

This clonotype was seen repeatedly, ten times or more. The rearrangement uses TRBV6-2 or TRBV6-3 and TRBJ2-3; unclear D gene. CDR1 is MNHEY and CDR2 is SVGEGT in the germline V gene. The V gene lost 6 bases and the J gene lost 0 bases, with 7 bases spanning the gap. This CDR3 region has 13 residues. Here the CDR3 reads CASRPSSTDTQYF. DNA for the CDR3: TGTGCCAGCAGGCCCTCTAGCACAGATACGCAGTATTTT.